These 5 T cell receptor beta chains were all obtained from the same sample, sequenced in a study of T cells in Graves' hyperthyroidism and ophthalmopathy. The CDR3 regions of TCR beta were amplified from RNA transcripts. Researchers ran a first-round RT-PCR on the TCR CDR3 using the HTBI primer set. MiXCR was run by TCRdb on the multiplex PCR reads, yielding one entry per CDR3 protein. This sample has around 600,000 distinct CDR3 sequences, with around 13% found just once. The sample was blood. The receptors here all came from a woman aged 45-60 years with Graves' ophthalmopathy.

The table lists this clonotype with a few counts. CDR3 region: CATSKRGLIEQYF. CDR3 nucleotides: TGTGCCACCAGCAAGAGGGGGCTGATCGAGCAGTACTTC. The V and J genes are TRBV15 and TRBJ2-7; 7 bases fit TRBD1. With V trimmed by 4 bases and J by 6 bases, 6 bases remained unmatched. The germline CDR1 and CDR2 sequences are LNHNV and YYDKDF (reference sequence). This CDR3 is 13 amino acids long. Supplemented by reference TRBV15 and TRBJ2-7, the full variable domain reads DAMVIQNPRYQVTQFGKPVTLSCSQTLNHNVMYWYQQKSSQAPKLLFHYYDKDFNNEADTPDNFQSRRPNTSFCFLDIRSPGLGDTAMYLCATSKRGLIEQYFGPGTRLTVT.

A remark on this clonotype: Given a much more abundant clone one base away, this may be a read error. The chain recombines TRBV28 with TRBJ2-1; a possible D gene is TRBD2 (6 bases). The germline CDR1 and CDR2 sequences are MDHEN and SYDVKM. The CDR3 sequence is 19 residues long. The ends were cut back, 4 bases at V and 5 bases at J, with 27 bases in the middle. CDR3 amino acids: CASSYLLGESRRAHNEQFF. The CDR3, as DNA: TGTGCCAGCAGTTATTTGTTGGGTGAAAGCAGGAGGGCCCACAATGAGCAGTTCTTC.

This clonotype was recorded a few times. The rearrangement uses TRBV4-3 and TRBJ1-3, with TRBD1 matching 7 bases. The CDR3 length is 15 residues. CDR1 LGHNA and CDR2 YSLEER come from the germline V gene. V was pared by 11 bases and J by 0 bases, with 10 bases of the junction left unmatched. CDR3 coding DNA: TGCGCCTCCAGCCAAGGGGGCGGCTCTGGAAACACCATATATTTT. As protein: CASSQGGGSGNTIYF.

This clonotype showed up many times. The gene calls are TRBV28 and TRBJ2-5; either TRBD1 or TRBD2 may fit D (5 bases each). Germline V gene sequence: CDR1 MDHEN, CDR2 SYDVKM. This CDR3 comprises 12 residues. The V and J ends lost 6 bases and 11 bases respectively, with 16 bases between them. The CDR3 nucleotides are TGTGCCAGCAGCTACCGGGACGCCAAACAGTACTTC. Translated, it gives CASSYRDAKQYF.

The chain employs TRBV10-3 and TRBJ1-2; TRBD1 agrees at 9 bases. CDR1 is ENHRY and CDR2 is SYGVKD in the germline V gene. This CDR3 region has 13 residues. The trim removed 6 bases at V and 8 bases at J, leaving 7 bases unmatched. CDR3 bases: TGTGCCATCAGGACAGGGGGGGCTGACGGCTACACCTTC. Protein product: CAIRTGGADGYTF.